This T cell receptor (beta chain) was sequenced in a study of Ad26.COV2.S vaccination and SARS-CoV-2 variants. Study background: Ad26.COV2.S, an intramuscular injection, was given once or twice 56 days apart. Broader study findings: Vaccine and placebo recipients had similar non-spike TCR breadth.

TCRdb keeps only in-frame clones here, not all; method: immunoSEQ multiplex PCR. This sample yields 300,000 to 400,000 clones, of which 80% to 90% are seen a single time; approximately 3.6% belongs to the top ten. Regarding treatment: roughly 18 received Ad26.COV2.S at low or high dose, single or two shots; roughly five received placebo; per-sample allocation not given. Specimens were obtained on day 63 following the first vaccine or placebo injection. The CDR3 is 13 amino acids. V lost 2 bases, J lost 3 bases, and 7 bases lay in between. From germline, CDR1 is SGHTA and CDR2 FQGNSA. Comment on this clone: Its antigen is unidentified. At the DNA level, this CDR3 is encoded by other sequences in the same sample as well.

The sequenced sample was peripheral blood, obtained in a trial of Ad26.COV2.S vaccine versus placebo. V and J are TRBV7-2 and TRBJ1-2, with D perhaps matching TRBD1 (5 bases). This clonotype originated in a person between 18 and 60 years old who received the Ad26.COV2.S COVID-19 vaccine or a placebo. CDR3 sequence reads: CASSLRGDYGYTF. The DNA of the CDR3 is TGTGCCAGCAGCTTAAGAGGGGACTATGGCTACACCTTC.